This is a list of T cell receptor beta chains from one sample in a study of T cells after yellow fever vaccination. A single record per CDR3 protein comes from TCRdb applying MiXCR to the 5' RACE reads. The repertoire holds around 310,000 distinct CDR3 sequences, with approximately 4.2% as singletons. The sequenced sample was PBMCs, obtained 5 days after the yellow fever booster vaccination. Receptors originate from a young man who received the YFV17D yellow fever vaccine. CDR3s leave out the opening cysteine and the closing phenylalanine or tryptophan. The order of the fields is J gene, D gene, V gene, CDR3 protein. D genes are given only for firm matches.

TRBJ2-7 . TRBV9 ASSLGPFYEQY
TRBJ2-3 TRBD2 TRBV20-1 SVSRGGTTDTQY
TRBJ1-3 TRBD1 TRBV10-3 AIRQGTAGNTIY
TRBJ2-1 . TRBV6-5 ASSPRVAPSYNEQF
TRBJ2-1 . TRBV12-3/TRBV12-4 ASSFAGSPSDEQF
TRBJ1-5 . TRBV28 ASSPPRGPQH
TRBJ2-3 . TRBV29-1 SVGRQEDTQY
TRBJ1-2 TRBD1 TRBV28 ASSFSPGTGGAFGYT
TRBJ1-4 . TRBV7-2 ASSLGEGEKLF
TRBJ2-7 . TRBV7-9 ASSQESALEQY
TRBJ2-3 TRBD2 TRBV5-1 ASSTTGGPGDTQY